This T cell receptor (beta chain) was documented in a study of T-cell reconstitution after alpha-beta-depleted transplantation in children. The CDR3 is 16 amino acids. This clonotype was detected ten times or more. Its antigen is not identified. Unique molecular identifiers featured in how the TCRbeta library was prepared. TCRdb ran MiXCR on the PCR reads and lists one entry per CDR3 protein. Among 200,000 to 250,000 distinct CDR3 sequences listed, roughly 11% were seen once. Study-level results: Newly produced T cells mostly accounted for T-cell counts and diversity one year post-transplant. Reportedly, only several hundred clones from non-depleted graft cells drove alpha-beta T-cell counts at about two months.

This sequence was found in a child less than two years old with acute myeloid leukemia, due to receive a stem cell transplant. The chain employs TRBV21-1 and TRBJ2-2; no DNA check was done on the table's D call, TRBD1. TRBV21-1 is labeled a pseudogene. Sample: PBMCs, taken before TCRalphabeta/CD19-depleted stem cell transplant. The CDR3 nucleotides are TGTGCCAGCAGGAACCTAGGACAAACGAACACCGGGGAGCTGTTTTTT. Amino acid sequence: CASRNLGQTNTGELFF.